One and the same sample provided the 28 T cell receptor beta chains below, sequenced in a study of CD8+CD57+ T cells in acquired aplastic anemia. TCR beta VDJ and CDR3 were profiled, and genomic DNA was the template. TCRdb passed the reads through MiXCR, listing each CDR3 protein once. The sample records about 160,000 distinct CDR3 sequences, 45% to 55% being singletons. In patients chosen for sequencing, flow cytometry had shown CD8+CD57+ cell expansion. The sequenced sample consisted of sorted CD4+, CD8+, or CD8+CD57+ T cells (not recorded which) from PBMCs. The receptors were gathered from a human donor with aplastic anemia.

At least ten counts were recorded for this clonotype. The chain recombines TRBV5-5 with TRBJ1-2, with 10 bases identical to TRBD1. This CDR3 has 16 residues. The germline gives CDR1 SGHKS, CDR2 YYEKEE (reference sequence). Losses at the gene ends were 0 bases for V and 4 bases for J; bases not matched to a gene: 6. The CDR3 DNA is TGTGCCAGCAGCTTGGACCCGGGACAGGGGCCCTATGGCTACACCTTC. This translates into CASSLDPGQGPYGYTF. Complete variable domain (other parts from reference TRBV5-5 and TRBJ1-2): DAGVTQSPTHLIKTRGQQVTLRCSPISGHKSVSWYQQVLGQGPQFIFQYYEKEERGRGNFPDRFSARQFPNYSSELNVNALLLGDSALYLCASSLDPGQGPYGYTFGSGTRLTVV.

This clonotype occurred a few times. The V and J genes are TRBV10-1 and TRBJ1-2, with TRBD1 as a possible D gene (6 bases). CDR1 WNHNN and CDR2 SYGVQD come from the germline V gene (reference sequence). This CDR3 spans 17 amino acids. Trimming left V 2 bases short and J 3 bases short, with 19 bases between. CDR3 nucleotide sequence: TGCGCCAGCAGTGAGGAGGAGGGGGGGATATCCGACTATGGCTACACCTTC. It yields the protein CASSEEEGGISDYGYTF.

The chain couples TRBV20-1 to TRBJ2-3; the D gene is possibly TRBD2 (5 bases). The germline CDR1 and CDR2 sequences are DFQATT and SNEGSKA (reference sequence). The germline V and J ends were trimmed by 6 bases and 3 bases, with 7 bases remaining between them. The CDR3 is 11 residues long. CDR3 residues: CSARRTDTQYF. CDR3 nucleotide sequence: TGCAGTGCGAGGAGGACAGATACGCAGTATTTT.

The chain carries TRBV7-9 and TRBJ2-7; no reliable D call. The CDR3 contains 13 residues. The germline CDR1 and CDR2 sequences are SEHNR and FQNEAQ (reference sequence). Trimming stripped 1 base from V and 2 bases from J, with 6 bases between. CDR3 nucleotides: TGTGCCAGCAGCTTAGACAGTACCTACGAGCAGTACTTC. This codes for CASSLDSTYEQYF.

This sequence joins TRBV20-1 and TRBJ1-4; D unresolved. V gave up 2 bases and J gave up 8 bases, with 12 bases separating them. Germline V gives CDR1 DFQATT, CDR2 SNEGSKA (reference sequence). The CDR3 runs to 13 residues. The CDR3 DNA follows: TGCAGTGCTAGAATAGGGTATGGGGAAAAACTGTTTTTT. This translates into CSARIGYGEKLFF.

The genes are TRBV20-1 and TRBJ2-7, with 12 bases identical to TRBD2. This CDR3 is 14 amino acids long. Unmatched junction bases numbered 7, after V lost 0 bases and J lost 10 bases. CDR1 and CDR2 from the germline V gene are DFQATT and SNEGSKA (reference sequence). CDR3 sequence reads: CSARDLLAGGEQYF. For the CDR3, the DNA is TGCAGTGCTAGAGATCTACTAGCGGGAGGCGAACAGTACTTC.

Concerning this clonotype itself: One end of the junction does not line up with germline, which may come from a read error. The DNA for the CDR3 is TGTGCCACCAGCAGAGCAGGGGACAGCTCCTACGGGCAGTACTTC. Translating gives CATSRAGDSSYGQYF. The V gene is TRBV15, the J gene TRBJ2-7; 7 nucleotides match TRBD1. The CDR3 runs to 15 residues. The V gene's germline CDR1 is LNHNV and CDR2 YYDKDF (reference sequence).

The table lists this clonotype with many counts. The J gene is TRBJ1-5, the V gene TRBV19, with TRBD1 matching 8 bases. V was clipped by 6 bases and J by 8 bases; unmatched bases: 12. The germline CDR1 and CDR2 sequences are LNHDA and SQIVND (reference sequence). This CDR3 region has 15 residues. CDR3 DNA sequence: TGTGCCAGTAGCCCGGGACAGGTCGACGGTGAGCCCCAGCATTTT. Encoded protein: CASSPGQVDGEPQHF.

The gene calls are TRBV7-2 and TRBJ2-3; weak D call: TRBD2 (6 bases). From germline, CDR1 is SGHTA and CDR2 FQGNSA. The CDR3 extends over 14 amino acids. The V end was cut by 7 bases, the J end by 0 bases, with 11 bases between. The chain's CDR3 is CASTWGGSTDTQYF. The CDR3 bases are TGTGCCAGCACCTGGGGAGGAAGCACAGATACGCAGTATTTT.

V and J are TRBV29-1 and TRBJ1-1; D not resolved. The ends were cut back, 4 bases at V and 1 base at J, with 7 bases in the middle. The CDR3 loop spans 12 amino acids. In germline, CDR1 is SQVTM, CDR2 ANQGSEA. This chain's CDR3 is CSVAGGNTEAFF. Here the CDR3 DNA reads TGCAGCGTTGCGGGCGGGAACACTGAAGCTTTCTTT.

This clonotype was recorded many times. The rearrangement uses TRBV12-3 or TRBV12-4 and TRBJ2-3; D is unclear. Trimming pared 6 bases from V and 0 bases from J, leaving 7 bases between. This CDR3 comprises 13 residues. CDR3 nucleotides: TGTGCCAGCAGCCCCCAAAGCACAGATACGCAGTATTTT. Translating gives CASSPQSTDTQYF.

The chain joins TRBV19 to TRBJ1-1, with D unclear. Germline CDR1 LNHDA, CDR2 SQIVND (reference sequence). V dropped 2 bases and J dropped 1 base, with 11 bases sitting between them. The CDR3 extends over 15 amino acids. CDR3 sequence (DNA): TGTGCCAGTAGTATAAGGGTGTTCGGGAACACTGAAGCTTTCTTT. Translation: CASSIRVFGNTEAFF.

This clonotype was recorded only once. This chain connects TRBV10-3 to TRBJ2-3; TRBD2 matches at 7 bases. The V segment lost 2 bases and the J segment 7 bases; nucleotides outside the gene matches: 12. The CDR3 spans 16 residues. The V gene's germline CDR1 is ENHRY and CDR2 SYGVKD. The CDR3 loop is CAISEASGTNLHTQYF. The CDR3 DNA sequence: TGTGCCATCAGTGAGGCATCCGGGACTAACCTACATACGCAGTATTTT.

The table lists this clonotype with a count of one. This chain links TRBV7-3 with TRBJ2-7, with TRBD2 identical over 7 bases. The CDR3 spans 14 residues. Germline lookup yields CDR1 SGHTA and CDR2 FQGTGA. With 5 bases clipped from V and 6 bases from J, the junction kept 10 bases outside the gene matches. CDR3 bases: TGTGCCAGCAGCGCTGGGACGGGGGGTGTCGAGCAGTACTTC. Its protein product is CASSAGTGGVEQYF.

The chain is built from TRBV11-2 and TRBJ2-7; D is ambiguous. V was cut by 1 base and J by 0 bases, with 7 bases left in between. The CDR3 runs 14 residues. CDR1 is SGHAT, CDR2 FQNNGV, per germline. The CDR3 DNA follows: TGTGCCAGCAGCTTAGGGACGACCTCCTACGAGCAGTACTTC. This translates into CASSLGTTSYEQYF.

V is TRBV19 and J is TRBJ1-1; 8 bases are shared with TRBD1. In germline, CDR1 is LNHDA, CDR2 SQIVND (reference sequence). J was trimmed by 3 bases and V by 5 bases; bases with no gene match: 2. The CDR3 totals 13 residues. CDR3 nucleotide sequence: TGTGCCAGTAGTCCACAGGGGGACACTGAAGCTTTCTTT. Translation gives CASSPQGDTEAFF.

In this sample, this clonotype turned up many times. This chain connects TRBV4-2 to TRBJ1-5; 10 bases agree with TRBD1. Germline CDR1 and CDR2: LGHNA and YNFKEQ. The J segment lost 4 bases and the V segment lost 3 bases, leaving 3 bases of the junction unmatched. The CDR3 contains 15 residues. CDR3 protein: CASSQGTGENQPQHF. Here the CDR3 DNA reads TGTGCCAGCAGCCAGGGGACAGGGGAGAATCAGCCCCAGCATTTT.

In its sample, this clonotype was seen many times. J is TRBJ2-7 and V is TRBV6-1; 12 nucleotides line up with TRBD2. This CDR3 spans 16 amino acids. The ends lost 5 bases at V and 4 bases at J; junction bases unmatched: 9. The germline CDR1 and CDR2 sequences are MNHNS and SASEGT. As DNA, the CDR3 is TGTGCCAGCAGTCAATCACTAGCGGGAGGCTCTTACGAGCAGTACTTC. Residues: CASSQSLAGGSYEQYF.

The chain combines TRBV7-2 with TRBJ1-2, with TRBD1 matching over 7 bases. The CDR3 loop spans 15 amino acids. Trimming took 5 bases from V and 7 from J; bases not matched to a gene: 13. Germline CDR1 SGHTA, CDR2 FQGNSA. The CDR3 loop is CASSPPGRGRSGYTF. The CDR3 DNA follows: TGTGCCAGCAGCCCGCCGGGGAGGGGGCGGAGTGGCTACACCTTC.

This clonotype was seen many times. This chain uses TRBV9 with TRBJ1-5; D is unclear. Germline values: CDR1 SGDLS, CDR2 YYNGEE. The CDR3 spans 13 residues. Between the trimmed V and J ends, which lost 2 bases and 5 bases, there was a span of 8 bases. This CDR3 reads CASSVTWDQPQHF. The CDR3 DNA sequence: TGTGCCAGCAGCGTTACTTGGGATCAGCCCCAGCATTTT. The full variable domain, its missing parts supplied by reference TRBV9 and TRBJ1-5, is DSGVTQTPKHLITATGQRVTLRCSPRSGDLSVYWYQQSLDQGLQFLIQYYNGEERAKGNILERFSAQQFPDLHSELNLSSLELGDSALYFCASSVTWDQPQHFGDGTRLSIL.

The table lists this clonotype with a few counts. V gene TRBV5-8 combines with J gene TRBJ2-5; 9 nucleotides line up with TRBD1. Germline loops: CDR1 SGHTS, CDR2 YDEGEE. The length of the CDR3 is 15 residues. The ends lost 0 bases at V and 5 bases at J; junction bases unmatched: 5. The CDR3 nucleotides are TGTGCCAGCAGCTTGGTGGGGACAGGGAGGGAGACCCAGTACTTC. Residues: CASSLVGTGRETQYF.

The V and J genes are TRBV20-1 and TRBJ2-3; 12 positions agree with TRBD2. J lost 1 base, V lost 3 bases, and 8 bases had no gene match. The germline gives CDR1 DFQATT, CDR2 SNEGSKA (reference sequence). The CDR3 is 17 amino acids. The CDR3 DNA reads TGCAGTGCTAGGTCTAGCGGGAGGGCCGGGGGCACAGATACGCAGTATTTT. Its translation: CSARSSGRAGGTDTQYF.

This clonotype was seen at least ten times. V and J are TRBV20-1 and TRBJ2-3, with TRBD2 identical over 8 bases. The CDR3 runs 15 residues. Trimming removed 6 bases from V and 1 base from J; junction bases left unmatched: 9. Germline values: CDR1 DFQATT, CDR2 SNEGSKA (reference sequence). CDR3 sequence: CSATGAGGGTDTQYF. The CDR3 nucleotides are TGCAGTGCCACCGGGGCGGGAGGTGGCACAGATACGCAGTATTTT.

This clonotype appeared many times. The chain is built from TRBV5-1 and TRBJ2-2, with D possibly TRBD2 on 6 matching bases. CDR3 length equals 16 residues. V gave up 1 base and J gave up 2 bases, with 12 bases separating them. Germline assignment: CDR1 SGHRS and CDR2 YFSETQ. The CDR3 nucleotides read TGCGCCAGCAGCTTGCGCGCGGGAACTAACACCGGGGAGCTGTTTTTT. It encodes CASSLRAGTNTGELFF.

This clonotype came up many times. As DNA, the CDR3 is TGTGCCAGCAGGGACACAGTGTATGGCTACACCTTC. Residues: CASRDTVYGYTF. The V gene is TRBV6-1, the J gene TRBJ1-2, with D perhaps matching TRBD1 (5 bases). CDR3 length: 12 residues. Germline CDR1 and CDR2: MNHNS and SASEGT. Trimming took off 6 bases at V and 5 bases at J, with 10 bases between the two ends.

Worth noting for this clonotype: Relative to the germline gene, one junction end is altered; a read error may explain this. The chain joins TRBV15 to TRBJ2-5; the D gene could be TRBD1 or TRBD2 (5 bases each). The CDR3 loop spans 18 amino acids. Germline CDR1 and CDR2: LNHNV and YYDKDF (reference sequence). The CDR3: CAASRDGPGSGRGETQYF. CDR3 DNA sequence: TGTGCCGCCAGCAGAGACGGGCCAGGGTCGGGCCGGGGAGAGACCCAGTACTTC. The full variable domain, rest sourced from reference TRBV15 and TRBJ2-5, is DAMVIQNPRYQVTQFGKPVTLSCSQTLNHNVMYWYQQKSSQAPKLLFHYYDKDFNNEADTPDNFQSRRPNTSFCFLDIRSPGLGDTAMYLCAASRDGPGSGRGETQYFGPGTRLLVL.

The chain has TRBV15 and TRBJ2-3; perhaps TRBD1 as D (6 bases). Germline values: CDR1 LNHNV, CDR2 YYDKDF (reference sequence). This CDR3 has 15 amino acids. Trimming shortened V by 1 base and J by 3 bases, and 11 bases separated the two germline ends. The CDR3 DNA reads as TGTGCCACCAGCAGAGGACAGGAAACTACAGATACGCAGTATTTT. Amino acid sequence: CATSRGQETTDTQYF.

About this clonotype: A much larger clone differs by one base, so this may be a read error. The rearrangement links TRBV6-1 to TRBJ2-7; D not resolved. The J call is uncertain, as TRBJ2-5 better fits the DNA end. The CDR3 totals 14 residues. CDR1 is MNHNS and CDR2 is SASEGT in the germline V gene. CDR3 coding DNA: TGTGCCAGCCGAGAACGAGAGCTCCAAGAGACCCAGTACTTC. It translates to CASRERELQETQYF.